Sequencing of this T cell receptor beta chain was carried out in a study of shared clonotypes between healthy human individuals. TCRdb's table, derived via immunoSEQ multiplex PCR, lists solely in-frame clones and lacks some. Of a few million clones listed, 80% to 95% were seen once; the top ten hold approximately 0.4%. The CDR3 is 16 amino acids. From germline, CDR1 is SEHNR and CDR2 FQNEAQ (reference sequence). Trimming stripped 7 bases from V and 2 bases from J, with 18 bases between. This chain uses TRBV7-9 with TRBJ2-1; possibly TRBD1 or TRBD2 for D (5 bases each). This TCR derives from a man aged 18 to 29 in good health. Some clones in this sample may be carry-over from other donors' samples. The sequenced sample consisted of naive CD4+ T cells from PBMCs. Noted subset: CD45RA+ positively selected. The CDR3 DNA follows: TGTGCCAGCATAACCGGTGGGGGTAGGGCCTACAATGAGCAGTTCTTC. Amino acids: CASITGGGRAYNEQFF.